These 5 T cell receptor beta chains came from one sample sequenced in a study of T cells expressing NK-cell markers. After re-calling the 5' RACE reads, TCRdb lists one entry per CDR3 protein, DNA absent. This table holds roughly 180,000 distinct CDR3 sequences. The sample was blood T cells: a sorted CD56 or NKG2C T cell subset, CD4+ or CD8+ T cells, or bulk PBMC T cells (not recorded which). The receptors come from a woman aged 18 to 75 in good health.

This rearrangement joins TRBV7-6 to TRBJ2-1; TCRdb's D gene call, TRBD2, goes unchecked for lack of DNA. CDR1 SGHVS and CDR2 FNYEAQ come from the germline V gene. The CDR3 extends over 16 amino acids. The CDR3 loop reads CASSQTSGRVMNEQFF.

The V gene is TRBV7-9, the J gene TRBJ2-7; the D call from TCRdb, TRBD1, cannot be confirmed without DNA. CDR3 length: 14 amino acids. CDR1 is SEHNR and CDR2 is FQNEAQ in the germline V gene (reference sequence). This CDR3 is CASSLGGRSYEQYF.

The J gene is TRBJ2-7, the V gene TRBV6-5. In germline, CDR1 is MNHEY, CDR2 SVGAGI. The length of the CDR3 is 13 residues. This CDR3 reads CASSYSSSYEQYF.

The chain uses TRBV27 and TRBJ2-7; the D call of TRBD2 rests on TCRdb alone, since no DNA is present to check it. Germline values: CDR1 MNHEY, CDR2 SMNVEV (reference sequence). This CDR3 is 13 amino acids long. The CDR3: CASSSPTRGEQYF.

V and J are TRBV18 and TRBJ2-1; TCRdb's assignment of TRBD2 cannot be checked, as there is no DNA. CDR1 is KGHSH, CDR2 LQKENI, per germline. The CDR3 totals 15 residues. The CDR3 is CASSPRRGSYNEQFF.